This T cell receptor (beta chain) was sequenced in a study of cytomegalovirus exposure and HLA in healthy donors. Study summary: The study's early data release held roughly 91 million unique TCRs from HLA-typed donors.

The CDR3 spans 15 residues. Germline values: CDR1 SGHTS, CDR2 YDEGEE. Germline trimming cut 2 bases from V and 5 bases from J; bases unmatched to any gene: 2. Notes on this clone: Its cognate antigen is unknown.

The PCR ran on 60 Vbeta and 13 Jbeta primers. Clones were sequenced by immunoSEQ multiplex PCR, and TCRdb holds only the in-frame ones, with some missing. This table has roughly 150,000 clones, just over 75% appearing once. Findings of the study overall: Exclusion applied to some V segments, including TRBV6-2 and TRBV6-3, as they were indistinguishable. A link between a missense DCLRE1C variant and TCR beta V- and J-gene trimming emerged from a later analysis. Investigators reported 150 to 200 TCR beta chains as tied to cytomegalovirus.

The chain combines TRBV5-8 with TRBJ2-1, with 12 bases aligning to TRBD2. The source of this sequence is a middle-aged woman in good health and CMV-seronegative. Input material: PBMCs. CDR3 protein: CASSLRTSGNNEQFF. CDR3 nucleotide sequence: TGTGCCAGCAGCTTAAGGACTAGCGGGAACAATGAGCAGTTCTTC.